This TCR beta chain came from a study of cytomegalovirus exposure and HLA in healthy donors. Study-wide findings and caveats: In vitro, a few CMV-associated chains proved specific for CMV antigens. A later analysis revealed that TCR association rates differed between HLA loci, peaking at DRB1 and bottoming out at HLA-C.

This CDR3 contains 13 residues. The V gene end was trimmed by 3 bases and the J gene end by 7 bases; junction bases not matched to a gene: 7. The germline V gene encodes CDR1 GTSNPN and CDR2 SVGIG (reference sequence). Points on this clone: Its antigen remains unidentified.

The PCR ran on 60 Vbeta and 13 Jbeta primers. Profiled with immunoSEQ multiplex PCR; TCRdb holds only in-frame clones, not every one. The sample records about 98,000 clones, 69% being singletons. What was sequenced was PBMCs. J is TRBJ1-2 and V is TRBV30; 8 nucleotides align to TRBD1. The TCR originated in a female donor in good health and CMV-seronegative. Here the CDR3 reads CAWRDRVFSGYTF. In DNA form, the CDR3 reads TGTGCCTGGAGGGACAGGGTTTTTTCTGGCTACACCTTC.